Below, 18 T cell receptor beta chains from the same sample are listed, as sequenced in a study of cytomegalovirus exposure and HLA in healthy donors. Measured with immunoSEQ multiplex PCR; TCRdb has only the in-frame clones, and not every one. The sample carries about 180,000 clones, roughly 85% recorded once. The source material was PBMCs. The receptors come from a man aged 18 to 30 in good health and CMV-seropositive.

The chain couples TRBV28 to TRBJ1-4, with 8 bases lining up with TRBD1. V lost 8 bases and J lost 5; bases outside the gene matches: 19. The CDR3 sequence is 18 residues long. CDR1 MDHEN and CDR2 SYDVKM come from the germline V gene. CDR3 protein: CASWGVDRGSSNNEKLFF. The CDR3 bases are TGTGCCAGCTGGGGAGTTGACAGGGGATCGTCTAACAATGAAAAACTGTTTTTT.

The chain has TRBV7-8 and TRBJ2-2; 7 bases line up with TRBD2. CDR1 SGHVS and CDR2 FQNEAQ come from the germline V gene. Trimming cost V 3 bases and J 6 bases; bases outside gene matches: 13. The CDR3 length is 17 residues. The CDR3 bases are TGTGCCAGCAGCTTGGACAAGGCGGGAGAGGGAGCCGGGGAGCTGTTTTTT. Protein product: CASSLDKAGEGAGELFF.

This chain links TRBV28 with TRBJ2-1; D is perhaps TRBD2 (5 bases). The V end was cut by 7 bases, the J end by 0 bases, with 13 bases between. The germline V gene has CDR1 MDHEN and CDR2 SYDVKM. This CDR3 region has 15 residues. The CDR3, as DNA: TGTGCCAGCACCGAACCGGGATCCTCCTACAATGAGCAGTTCTTC. Translation: CASTEPGSSYNEQFF. Full variable domain (remainder filled in from reference TRBV28 and TRBJ2-1): DVKVTQSSRYLVKRTGEKVFLECVQDMDHENMFWYRQDPGLGLRLIYFSYDVKMKEKGDIPEGYSVSREKKERFSLILESASTNQTSMYLCASTEPGSSYNEQFFGPGTRLTVL.

CDR3 sequence: CASSSTDRGSAEAFF. CDR3 DNA sequence: TGCGCCAGCAGCTCCACGGACAGGGGATCGGCTGAAGCTTTCTTT. The chain employs TRBV5-1 and TRBJ1-1; 9 bases agree with TRBD1. V shed 3 bases, J shed 6 bases, and the junction held 9 bases outside the gene matches. The CDR3 covers 15 residues. Germline V gives CDR1 SGHRS, CDR2 YFSETQ.

This clone appeared a single time. This sequence joins TRBV11-2 and TRBJ1-3, with 9 positions matching TRBD1. The CDR3 consists of 16 residues. The trim removed 5 bases at V and 3 bases at J, leaving 8 bases unmatched. CDR1 and CDR2 from the germline V gene are SGHAT and FQNNGV. Here the CDR3 DNA reads TGTGCCAGCAGCCCGAACAGGGGGCAAGTTGGAAACACCATATATTTT. Its protein product is CASSPNRGQVGNTIYF.

The chain recombines TRBV27 with TRBJ2-1, with 7 bases lining up with TRBD1. The CDR3 has 14 amino acids. V was clipped by 4 bases and J by 4 bases; unmatched bases: 4. Germline V gene data show CDR1 as MNHEY and CDR2 as SMNVEV (reference sequence). The CDR3 loop is CASSSQGQYNEQFF. The CDR3 DNA reads as TGTGCCAGCAGTTCCCAGGGACAGTACAATGAGCAGTTCTTC.

This rearrangement joins TRBV29-1 to TRBJ2-7, with TRBD2 matching 10 bases. Losses at the gene ends were 1 base for V and 6 bases for J; bases not matched to a gene: 9. The CDR3 extends over 15 amino acids. The germline CDR1 and CDR2 sequences are SQVTM and ANQGSEA. The DNA of the CDR3 is TGCAGCGTTGAAGTAGGAGTAGCGGGAGGTGGCGAGCAGTACTTC. Protein product: CSVEVGVAGGGEQYF.

This clone was observed a handful of times. The chain joins TRBV7-2 to TRBJ2-7, with 7 bases that match TRBD1. Germline-derived CDR1 and CDR2 are SGHTA and FQGNSA. This CDR3 contains 14 residues. J gave up 7 bases and V 2 bases, and 8 bases lay outside the gene matches. The CDR3: CASSLHRGAGEQYF. DNA of the CDR3: TGTGCCAGCAGCTTACACAGGGGTGCGGGTGAGCAGTACTTC.

For the CDR3, the DNA is TGTGCCAGCAGTCCGTACATGACAGGGGGCCTAGGCAATGAGCAGTTCTTC. As protein: CASSPYMTGGLGNEQFF. The chain couples TRBV28 to TRBJ2-1; 10 nucleotides agree with TRBD1. J lost 6 bases, V lost 5 bases, and 13 bases had no gene match. The CDR3 runs 17 residues. Germline-derived CDR1 and CDR2 are MDHEN and SYDVKM.

This chain connects TRBV28 to TRBJ2-1; maybe TRBD2 (5 bases). The CDR3 has 12 amino acids. Germline CDR1 MDHEN, CDR2 SYDVKM. V was shortened by 11 bases and J by 8 bases, with 16 bases between the two germline ends. CDR3 DNA: TGTGCCTCTGAGGGAGTCGGGGATGAGCAGTTCTTC. Translated, it gives CASEGVGDEQFF.

V and J are TRBV7-9 and TRBJ1-1; D possibly corresponds to TRBD1 (5 bases). Germline V gene sequence: CDR1 SEHNR, CDR2 FQNEAQ (reference sequence). Trimming stripped 2 bases from V and 5 bases from J, with 12 bases between. The CDR3 covers 14 residues. CDR3 nucleotides: TGTGCCAGCAGCTTACTAGGGGAAGGGACTGAAGCTTTCTTT. As protein: CASSLLGEGTEAFF. Full variable domain (rest looked up from reference TRBV7-9 and TRBJ1-1): DTGVSQNPRHKITKRGQNVTFRCDPISEHNRLYWYRQTLGQGPEFLTYFQNEAQLEKSRLLSDRFSAERPKGSFSTLEIQRTEQGDSAMYLCASSLLGEGTEAFFGQGTRLTVV.

This chain links TRBV6-6 with TRBJ2-2; D is uncertain. V lost 3 bases and J lost 8, with 16 bases in between. This CDR3 contains 15 residues. The germline CDR1 and CDR2 sequences are MNHNY and SVGAGI (reference sequence). CDR3 sequence (DNA): TGTGCCAGCAGTTATTTCATCCTTCGAGGTGGGGAGCTGTTTTTT. This sequence encodes CASSYFILRGGELFF.

This chain links TRBV2 with TRBJ2-5, with D maybe TRBD2 (6 bases). Germline V CDR1 and CDR2: SNHLY, FYNNEI. V was clipped by 5 bases and J by 1 base, with 14 bases between them. CDR3 size: 15 residues. The CDR3 protein is CASSPQDGSQETQYF. The CDR3 nucleotides are TGTGCCAGCAGTCCTCAGGACGGGAGCCAAGAGACCCAGTACTTC.

This clone was recorded only once. V is TRBV18 and J is TRBJ2-7, with 11 nucleotides matching TRBD1. J was trimmed by 3 bases and V by 6 bases; bases with no gene match: 4. CDR3 size: 14 residues. Germline lookup yields CDR1 KGHSH and CDR2 LQKENI. CDR3 sequence: CASSPGTGGYEQYF. CDR3 coding DNA: TGTGCCAGCTCCCCCGGGACAGGGGGCTACGAGCAGTACTTC.

This rearrangement joins TRBV9 to TRBJ2-2, with 14 bases lining up with TRBD2. The CDR3 consists of 20 residues. The V segment lost 0 bases and the J segment 5 bases; nucleotides outside the gene matches: 12. Per the germline V gene, CDR1 is SGDLS and CDR2 is YYNGEE. The CDR3 coding sequence is TGTGCCAGCAGCGTAGTTGACTTGGGACTAGCGGGAGAAGGTACCGGGGAGCTGTTTTTT. It specifies CASSVVDLGLAGEGTGELFF. Together with reference TRBV9 and TRBJ2-2, the CDR3 gives the full variable domain: DSGVTQTPKHLITATGQRVTLRCSPRSGDLSVYWYQQSLDQGLQFLIQYYNGEERAKGNILERFSAQQFPDLHSELNLSSLELGDSALYFCASSVVDLGLAGEGTGELFFGEGSRLTVL.

This chain connects TRBV25-1 to TRBJ1-2, with TRBD1 as a possible D gene (5 bases). This CDR3 is 13 amino acids long. Deletions cut 6 bases from V and 4 bases from J, with 12 bases between. CDR1 MGHDK and CDR2 SYGVNS come from the germline V gene. The CDR3 here is CASRDGTFYGYTF. CDR3 DNA: TGTGCCAGCAGGGATGGGACTTTCTATGGCTACACCTTC.

The rearrangement links TRBV5-4 to TRBJ1-4; 7 bases are a match to TRBD1. V shed 4 bases and J 7 bases; nucleotides not matched to a gene: 10. Germline V CDR1 and CDR2: SGHNT, YYREEE (reference sequence). CDR3 length: 15 amino acids. The CDR3: CASSGKTGSGEKLFF. CDR3 in DNA: TGTGCCAGCAGCGGCAAGACAGGGTCTGGTGAAAAACTGTTTTTT.

The table lists this clone with a count of one. This sequence joins TRBV2 and TRBJ1-1; possibly TRBD1 for D (6 bases). The germline V gene has CDR1 SNHLY and CDR2 FYNNEI. The CDR3 loop spans 13 amino acids. V was trimmed by 5 bases and J by 3 bases, leaving 10 bases between them. The CDR3 spells CASSSDRYTEAFF. As DNA, the CDR3 is TGTGCCAGCAGTTCGGACAGATACACTGAAGCTTTCTTT.